This passage covers 10 T cell receptor beta chains from one sample sequenced in a study of blood T cell repertoires in COVID-19. Using immunoSEQ multiplex PCR, the repertoire was profiled, and TCRdb retains in-frame clones only, with some absent. The data show 110,000 or so clones, with 85% to 90% seen just once and 3% to 4% held by the top ten. The sample consisted of peripheral blood. The receptors here all came from a man aged 55 to 70 with acute or convalescent COVID-19.

This rearrangement joins TRBV30 to TRBJ2-4, with D maybe TRBD1 (8 bases). Germline loops: CDR1 GTSNPN, CDR2 SVGIG (reference sequence). The CDR3 sequence is 11 residues long. V was clipped by 7 bases and J by 8 bases, with 12 bases between them. The CDR3, as DNA: TGTGCCTTACAGGGGGGGGACATTCAGTACTTC. Its translation is CALQGGDIQYF.

This clone was seen more than once but under ten times. The chain is built from TRBV7-3 and TRBJ2-1, with D tentatively TRBD1 (6 bases). V was cut by 7 bases and J by 9 bases, with 22 bases left in between. Per germline, CDR1 SGHTA and CDR2 FQGTGA. The CDR3 loop spans 15 amino acids. The CDR3 reads CASTLSTGGNGEQFF. CDR3 nucleotides: TGTGCCAGCACCCTCTCGACAGGTGGTAACGGTGAGCAGTTCTTC.

The chain has TRBV7-9 and TRBJ2-7, with 7 bases lining up with TRBD1. This CDR3 contains 13 residues. After removal of 5 bases from V and 5 bases from J, the junction contained 6 bases not matched to a gene. CDR1 SEHNR and CDR2 FQNEAQ come from the germline V gene (reference sequence). This chain's CDR3 is CASSPGQSNEQYF. The DNA of the CDR3 is TGTGCCAGCAGCCCGGGACAGTCAAACGAGCAGTACTTC.

This sequence joins TRBV5-1 and TRBJ1-1; D remains unclear. Per the germline V gene, CDR1 is SGHRS and CDR2 is YFSETQ. The CDR3 extends over 14 amino acids. Trimming removed 2 bases at V and 4 bases at J, with 12 bases between. CDR3 DNA: TGCGCCAGCAGCTTCCGCGGGGAAGGCACTGAAGCTTTCTTT. Translating gives CASSFRGEGTEAFF.

V gene TRBV25-1 combines with J gene TRBJ2-3, with TRBD2 identical over 10 bases. Germline CDR1 and CDR2: MGHDK and SYGVNS. There are 17 residues in the CDR3. V was pared by 3 bases and J by 1 base, with 7 bases of the junction left unmatched. The CDR3 spells CASSDPTGTSGTDTQYF. The CDR3 DNA is TGTGCCAGCAGTGACCCGACCGGGACTAGCGGCACAGATACGCAGTATTTT.

This chain uses TRBV2 with TRBJ2-7; 8 nucleotides align to TRBD1. Germline CDR1 SNHLY, CDR2 FYNNEI. Trimming cost V 6 bases and J 0 bases; bases outside gene matches: 4. This CDR3 is 14 amino acids long. The CDR3 nucleotides are TGTGCCAGCAGCCGACAGGGGAGCTCCTACGAGCAGTACTTC. Translated: CASSRQGSSYEQYF.

This sequence joins TRBV4-2 and TRBJ1-1; TRBD1 matches 7 bases. Germline V gives CDR1 LGHNA, CDR2 YNFKEQ. The CDR3 spans 14 residues. The V and J ends lost 4 bases and 1 base, in that order; junction bases with no gene match: 3. As DNA, the CDR3 is TGTGCCAGCAGCCCCGGGACAGCGAACACTGAAGCTTTCTTT. Protein: CASSPGTANTEAFF.

V is TRBV28 and J is TRBJ2-3, with TRBD2 matching over 12 bases. CDR1 is MDHEN, CDR2 SYDVKM, per germline. Trimming took 5 bases from V and 3 from J; bases not matched to a gene: 0. The CDR3 length is 14 residues. The CDR3 loop reads CASSGLAGTDTQYF. The CDR3 nucleotides read TGTGCCAGCAGTGGACTAGCGGGAACAGATACGCAGTATTTT. The whole variable domain, filled in from reference TRBV28 and TRBJ2-3, reads DVKVTQSSRYLVKRTGEKVFLECVQDMDHENMFWYRQDPGLGLRLIYFSYDVKMKEKGDIPEGYSVSREKKERFSLILESASTNQTSMYLCASSGLAGTDTQYFGPGTRLTVL.

The chain combines TRBV30 with TRBJ2-7; D perhaps matches TRBD2 (6 bases). Trimming removed 1 base from V and 12 bases from J, with 13 bases in between. The CDR3 loop spans 11 amino acids. Germline-derived CDR1 and CDR2 are GTSNPN and SVGIG (reference sequence). The CDR3 coding sequence is TGTGCCTGGAGTGAGGGCGCGGGGTCGTACTTC. Amino acid sequence: CAWSEGAGSYF.

At least ten counts were recorded for this clone. J is TRBJ2-7 and V is TRBV19; tentatively, D is TRBD1 (6 bases). Trimming pared 1 base from V and 0 bases from J, leaving 13 bases between. This CDR3 has 16 residues. The germline V gene encodes CDR1 LNHDA and CDR2 SQIVND (reference sequence). CDR3 region: CASSIARTAFSYEQYF. The DNA of the CDR3 is TGTGCCAGTAGTATAGCACGGACAGCGTTCTCCTACGAGCAGTACTTC.